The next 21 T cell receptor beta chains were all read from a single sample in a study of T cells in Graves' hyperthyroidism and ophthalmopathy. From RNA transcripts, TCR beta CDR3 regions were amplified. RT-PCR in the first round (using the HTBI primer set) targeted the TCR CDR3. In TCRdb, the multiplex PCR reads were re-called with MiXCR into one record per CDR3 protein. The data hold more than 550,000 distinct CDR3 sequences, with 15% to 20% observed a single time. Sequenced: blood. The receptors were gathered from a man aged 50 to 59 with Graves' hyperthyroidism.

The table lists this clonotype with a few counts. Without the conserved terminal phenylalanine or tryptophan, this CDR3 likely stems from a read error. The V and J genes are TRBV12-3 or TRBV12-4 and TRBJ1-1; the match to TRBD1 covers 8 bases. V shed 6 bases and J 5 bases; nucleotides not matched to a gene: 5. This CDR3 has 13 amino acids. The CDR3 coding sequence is TGTGCCAGCAGCCTAGGACAGGGAACTGAAGCTTTCTCT. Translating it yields CASSLGQGTEAFS.

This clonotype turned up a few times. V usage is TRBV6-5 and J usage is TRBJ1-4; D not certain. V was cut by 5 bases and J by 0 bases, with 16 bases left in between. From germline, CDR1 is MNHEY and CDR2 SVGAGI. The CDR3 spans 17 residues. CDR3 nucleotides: TGTGCCAGCAGTCACGACGGGCCGCCATCAACTAATGAAAAACTGTTTTTT. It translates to CASSHDGPPSTNEKLFF.

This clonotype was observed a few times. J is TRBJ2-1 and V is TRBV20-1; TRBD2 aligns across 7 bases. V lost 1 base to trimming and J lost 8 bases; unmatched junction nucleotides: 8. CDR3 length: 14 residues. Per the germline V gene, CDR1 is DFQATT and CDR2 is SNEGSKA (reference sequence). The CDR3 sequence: CSARVGLEYYEQFF. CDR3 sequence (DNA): TGCAGTGCTAGAGTTGGACTAGAGTACTATGAGCAGTTCTTC.

The DNA for the CDR3 is TGCAGTACCACCCGGGTCAATCAGCCCCAGCATTTT. Translating gives CSTTRVNQPQHF. This rearrangement joins TRBV20-1 to TRBJ1-5; the D is unclear. The V gene's germline CDR1 is DFQATT and CDR2 SNEGSKA (reference sequence). The CDR3 contains 12 residues. The ends were cut back, 8 bases at V and 3 bases at J, with 11 bases in the middle.

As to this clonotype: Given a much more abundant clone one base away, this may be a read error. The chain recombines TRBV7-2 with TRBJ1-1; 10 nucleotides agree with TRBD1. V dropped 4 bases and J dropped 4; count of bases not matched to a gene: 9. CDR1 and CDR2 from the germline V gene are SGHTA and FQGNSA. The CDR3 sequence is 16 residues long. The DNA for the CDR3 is TGTGCCAGCAGCTCCGGGACAGGGGAAACGAGCACTGAAGCTTTCTTT. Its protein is CASSSGTGETSTEAFF.

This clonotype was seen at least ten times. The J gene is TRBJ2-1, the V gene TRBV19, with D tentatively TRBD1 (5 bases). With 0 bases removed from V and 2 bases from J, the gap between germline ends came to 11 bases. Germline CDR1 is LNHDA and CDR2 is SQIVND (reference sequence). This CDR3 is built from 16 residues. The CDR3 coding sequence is TGTGCCAGTAGTATAGAGACAGAATTGCCCTACAATGAGCAGTTCTTC. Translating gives CASSIETELPYNEQFF.

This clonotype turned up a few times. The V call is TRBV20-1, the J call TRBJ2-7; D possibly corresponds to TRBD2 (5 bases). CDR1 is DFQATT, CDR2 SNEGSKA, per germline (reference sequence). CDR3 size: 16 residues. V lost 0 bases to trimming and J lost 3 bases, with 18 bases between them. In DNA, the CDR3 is TGCAGTGCTAGAGATCGTTCCCGTAGCGCTCTCTACGAGCAGTACTTC. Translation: CSARDRSRSALYEQYF.

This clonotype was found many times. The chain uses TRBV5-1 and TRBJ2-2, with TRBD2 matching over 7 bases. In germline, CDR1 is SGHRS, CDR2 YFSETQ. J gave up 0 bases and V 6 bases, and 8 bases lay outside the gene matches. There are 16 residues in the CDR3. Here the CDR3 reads CASTEWGGSNTGELFF. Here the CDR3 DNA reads TGCGCCAGCACTGAATGGGGGGGATCGAACACCGGGGAGCTGTTTTTT.

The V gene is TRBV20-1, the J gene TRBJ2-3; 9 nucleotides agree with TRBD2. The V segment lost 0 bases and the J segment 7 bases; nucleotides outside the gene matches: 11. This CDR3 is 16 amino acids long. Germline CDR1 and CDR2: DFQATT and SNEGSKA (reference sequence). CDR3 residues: CSARDLIGTSRNTQYF. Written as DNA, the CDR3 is TGCAGTGCTAGAGATCTAATAGGGACTAGCAGGAATACGCAGTATTTT.

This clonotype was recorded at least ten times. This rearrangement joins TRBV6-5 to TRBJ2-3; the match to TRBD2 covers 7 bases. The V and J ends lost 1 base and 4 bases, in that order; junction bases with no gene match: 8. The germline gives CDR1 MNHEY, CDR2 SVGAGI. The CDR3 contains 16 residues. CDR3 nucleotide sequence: TGTGCCAGCAGTTACTGGGGGGGGGTCAGTGCAGATACGCAGTATTTT. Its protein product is CASSYWGGVSADTQYF.

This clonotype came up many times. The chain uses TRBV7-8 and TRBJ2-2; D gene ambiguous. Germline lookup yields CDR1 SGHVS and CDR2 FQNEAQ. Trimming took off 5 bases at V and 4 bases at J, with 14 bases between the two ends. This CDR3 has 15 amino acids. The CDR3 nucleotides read TGTGCCAGCAGCCCACGGGCAGGTGGCACCGGGGAGCTGTTTTTT. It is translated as CASSPRAGGTGELFF.

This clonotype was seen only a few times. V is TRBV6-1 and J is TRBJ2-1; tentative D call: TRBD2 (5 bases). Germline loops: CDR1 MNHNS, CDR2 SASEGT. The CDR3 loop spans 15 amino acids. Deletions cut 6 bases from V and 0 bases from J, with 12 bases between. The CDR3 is CASSDGITSYNEQFF. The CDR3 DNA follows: TGTGCCAGCAGCGACGGGATCACCTCCTACAATGAGCAGTTCTTC.

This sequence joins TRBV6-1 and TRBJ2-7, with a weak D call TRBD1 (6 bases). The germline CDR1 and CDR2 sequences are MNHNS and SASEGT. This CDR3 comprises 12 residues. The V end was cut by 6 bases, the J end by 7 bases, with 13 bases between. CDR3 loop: CASSDRNGEQYF. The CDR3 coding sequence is TGTGCCAGCAGCGACAGGAATGGGGAGCAGTACTTC.

CDR3 in DNA: TGTGCCAGCAGTTCCCCCGCGGGGACGAACACCGGGGAGCTGTTTTTT. As protein: CASSSPAGTNTGELFF. The chain combines TRBV28 with TRBJ2-2, with a possible D match to TRBD2 (6 bases). V shed 4 bases and J shed 0 bases, with 12 bases lying between them. Germline CDR1 MDHEN, CDR2 SYDVKM. This CDR3 region has 16 residues.

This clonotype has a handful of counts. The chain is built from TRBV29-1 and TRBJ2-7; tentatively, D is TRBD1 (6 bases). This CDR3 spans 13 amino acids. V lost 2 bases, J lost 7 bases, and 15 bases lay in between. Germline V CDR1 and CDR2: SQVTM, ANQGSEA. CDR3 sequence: CSVEKTGLGEQYF. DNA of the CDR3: TGCAGCGTTGAAAAAACAGGGCTCGGAGAGCAGTACTTC.

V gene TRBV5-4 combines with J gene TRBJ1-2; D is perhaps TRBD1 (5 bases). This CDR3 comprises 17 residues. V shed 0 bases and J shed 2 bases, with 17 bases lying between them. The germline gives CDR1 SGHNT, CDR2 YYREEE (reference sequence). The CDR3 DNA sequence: TGTGCCAGCAGCTTGGATGCGGCGGGGGTGGGGAACTATGGCTACACCTTC. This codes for CASSLDAAGVGNYGYTF.

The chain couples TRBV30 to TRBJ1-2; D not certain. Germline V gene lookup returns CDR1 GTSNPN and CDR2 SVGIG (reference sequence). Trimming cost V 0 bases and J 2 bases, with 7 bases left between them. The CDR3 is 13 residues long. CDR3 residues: CAWSVVGNYGYTF. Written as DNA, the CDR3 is TGTGCCTGGAGTGTCGTTGGAAACTATGGCTACACCTTC. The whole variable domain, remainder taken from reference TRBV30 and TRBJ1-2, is SQTIHQWPATLVQPVGSPLSLECTVEGTSNPNLYWYRQAAGRGLQLLFYSVGIGQISSEVPQNLSASRPQDRQFILSSKKLLLSDSGFYLCAWSVVGNYGYTFGSGTRLTVV.

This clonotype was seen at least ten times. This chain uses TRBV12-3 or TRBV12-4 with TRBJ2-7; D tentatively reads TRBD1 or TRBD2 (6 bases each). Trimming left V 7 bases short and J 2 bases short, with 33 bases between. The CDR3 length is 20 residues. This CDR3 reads CASTPGFGGPLSRDPYEQYF. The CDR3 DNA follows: TGTGCCAGCACACCGGGGTTTGGGGGGCCTCTGTCGCGGGACCCCTACGAGCAGTACTTC.

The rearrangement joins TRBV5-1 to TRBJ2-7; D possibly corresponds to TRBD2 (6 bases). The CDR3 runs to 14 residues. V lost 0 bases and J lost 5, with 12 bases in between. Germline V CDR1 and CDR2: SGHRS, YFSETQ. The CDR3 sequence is CASSLVGSNNEQYF. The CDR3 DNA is TGCGCCAGCAGCTTGGTCGGGAGCAACAACGAGCAGTACTTC.

The CDR3 DNA is TGTGCCAGTAGTTCCCACGGACAGGGAAAACTCTCCTACGAGCAGTACTTC. Translated: CASSSHGQGKLSYEQYF. V is TRBV19 and J is TRBJ2-7, with TRBD1 identical over 8 bases. The CDR3 runs 17 residues. The germline gives CDR1 LNHDA, CDR2 SQIVND (reference sequence). V gave up 5 bases and J gave up 0 bases; unmatched junction bases: 12.

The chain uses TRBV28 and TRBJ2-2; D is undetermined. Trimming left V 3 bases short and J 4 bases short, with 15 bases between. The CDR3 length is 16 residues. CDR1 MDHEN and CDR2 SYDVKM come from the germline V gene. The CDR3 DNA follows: TGTGCCAGCAGTTTGTTCACAGCCCAGTCCACCGGGGAGCTGTTTTTT. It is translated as CASSLFTAQSTGELFF.